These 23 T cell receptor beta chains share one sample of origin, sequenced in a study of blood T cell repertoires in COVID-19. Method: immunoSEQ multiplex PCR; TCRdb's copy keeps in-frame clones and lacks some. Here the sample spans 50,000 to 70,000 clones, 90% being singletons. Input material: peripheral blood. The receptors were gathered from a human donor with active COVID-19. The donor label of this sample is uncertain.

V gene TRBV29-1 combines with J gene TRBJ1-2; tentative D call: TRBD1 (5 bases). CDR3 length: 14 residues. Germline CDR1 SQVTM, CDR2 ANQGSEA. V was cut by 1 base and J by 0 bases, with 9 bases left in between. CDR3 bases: TGCAGCGTTGAAGTGGGGGGTGCTAACTATGGCTACACCTTC. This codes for CSVEVGGANYGYTF.

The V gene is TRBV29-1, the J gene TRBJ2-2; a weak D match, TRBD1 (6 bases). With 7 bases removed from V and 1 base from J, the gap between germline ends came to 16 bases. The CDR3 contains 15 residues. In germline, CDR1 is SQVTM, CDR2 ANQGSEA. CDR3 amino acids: CSGRDPTGNTGELFF. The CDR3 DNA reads TGCAGCGGAAGAGACCCGACAGGGAACACCGGGGAGCTGTTTTTT.

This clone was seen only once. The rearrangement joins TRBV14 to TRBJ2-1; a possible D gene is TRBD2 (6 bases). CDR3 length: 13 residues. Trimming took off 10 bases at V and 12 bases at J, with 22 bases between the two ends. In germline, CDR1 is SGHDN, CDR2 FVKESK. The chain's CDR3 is CATSGFPEGGQFF. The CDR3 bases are TGTGCCACTTCCGGTTTCCCCGAGGGAGGGCAGTTCTTC.

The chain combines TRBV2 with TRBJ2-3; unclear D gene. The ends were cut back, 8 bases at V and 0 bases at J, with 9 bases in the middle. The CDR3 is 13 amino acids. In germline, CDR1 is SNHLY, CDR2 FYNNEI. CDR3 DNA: TGTGCCAGCCTGGTCTATAGCACAGATACGCAGTATTTT. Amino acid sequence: CASLVYSTDTQYF.

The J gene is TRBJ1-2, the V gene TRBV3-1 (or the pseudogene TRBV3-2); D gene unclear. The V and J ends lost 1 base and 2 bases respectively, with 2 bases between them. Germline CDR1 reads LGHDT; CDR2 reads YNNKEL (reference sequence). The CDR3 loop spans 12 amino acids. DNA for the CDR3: TGTGCCAGCAGCCAAGCAAACTATGGCTACACCTTC. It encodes CASSQANYGYTF.

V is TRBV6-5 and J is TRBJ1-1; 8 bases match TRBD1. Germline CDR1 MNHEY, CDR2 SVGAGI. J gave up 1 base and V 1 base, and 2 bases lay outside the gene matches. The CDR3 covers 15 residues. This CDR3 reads CASSYLGTGNTEAFF. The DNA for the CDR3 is TGTGCCAGCAGTTACTTGGGGACAGGGAACACTGAAGCTTTCTTT.

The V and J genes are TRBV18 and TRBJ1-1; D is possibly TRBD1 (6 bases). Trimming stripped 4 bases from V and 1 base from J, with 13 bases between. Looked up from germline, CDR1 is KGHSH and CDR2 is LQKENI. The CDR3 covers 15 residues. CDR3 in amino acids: CASSRPGAPNTEAFF. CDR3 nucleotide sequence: TGTGCCAGCTCACGGCCAGGGGCCCCGAACACTGAAGCTTTCTTT.

CDR3 in amino acids: CASSQKGLADGKTQYF. The CDR3 nucleotides read TGCGCCAGCAGCCAAAAGGGACTAGCGGACGGAAAGACCCAGTACTTC. The J gene is TRBJ2-5, the V gene TRBV5-1; TRBD2 agrees at 11 bases. J lost 6 bases, V lost 4 bases, and 11 bases had no gene match. The CDR3 covers 16 residues. CDR1 SGHRS and CDR2 YFSETQ come from the germline V gene.

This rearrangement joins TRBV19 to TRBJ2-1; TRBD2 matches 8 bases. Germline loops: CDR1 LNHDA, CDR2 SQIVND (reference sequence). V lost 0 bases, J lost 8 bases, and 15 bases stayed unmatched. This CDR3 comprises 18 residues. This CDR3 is CASSIDAAGAFPGDEQFF. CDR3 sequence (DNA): TGTGCCAGTAGTATAGATGCAGCGGGGGCCTTTCCCGGGGATGAGCAGTTCTTC. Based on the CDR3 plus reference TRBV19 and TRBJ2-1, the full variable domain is DGGITQSPKYLFRKEGQNVTLSCEQNLNHDAMYWYRQDPGQGLRLIYYSQIVNDFQKGDIAEGYSVSREKKESFPLTVTSAQKNPTAFYLCASSIDAAGAFPGDEQFFGPGTRLTVL.

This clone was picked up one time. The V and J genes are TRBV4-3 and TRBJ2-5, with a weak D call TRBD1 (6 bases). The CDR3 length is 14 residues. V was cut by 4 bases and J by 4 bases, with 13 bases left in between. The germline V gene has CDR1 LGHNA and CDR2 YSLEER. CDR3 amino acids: CASSPVGAGETQYF. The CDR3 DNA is TGCGCCAGCAGCCCGGTGGGGGCTGGAGAGACCCAGTACTTC.

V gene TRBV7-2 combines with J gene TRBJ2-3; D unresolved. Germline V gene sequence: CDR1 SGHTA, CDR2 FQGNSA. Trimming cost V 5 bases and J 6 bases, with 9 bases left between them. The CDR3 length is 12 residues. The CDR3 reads CASSRYGDTQYF. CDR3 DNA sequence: TGTGCCAGCAGCCGCTACGGGGATACGCAGTATTTT.

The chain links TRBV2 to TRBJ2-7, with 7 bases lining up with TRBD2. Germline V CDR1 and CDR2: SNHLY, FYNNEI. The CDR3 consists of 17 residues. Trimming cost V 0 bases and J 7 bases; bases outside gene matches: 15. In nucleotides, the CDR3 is TGTGCCAGCAGTGAAGCGCTCCCGGGGGGACGGCGGAAGGAGCAGTACTTC. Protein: CASSEALPGGRRKEQYF.

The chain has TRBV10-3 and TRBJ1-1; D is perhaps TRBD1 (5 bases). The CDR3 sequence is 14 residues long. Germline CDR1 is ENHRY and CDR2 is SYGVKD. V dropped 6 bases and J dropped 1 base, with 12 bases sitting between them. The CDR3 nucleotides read TGTGCCATCAGAGGACAACCGTCGAACACTGAAGCTTTCTTT. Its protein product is CAIRGQPSNTEAFF.

The CDR3 DNA sequence: TGTGCCAGTAGTATCGACATTTTTAGCGGGGTCAGAGAGACCCAGTACTTC. The encoded protein is CASSIDIFSGVRETQYF. The V gene is TRBV19, the J gene TRBJ2-5; the match to TRBD2 covers 8 bases. V trimming: 3 bases; J trimming: 4 bases; junction bases outside the gene matches: 13. This CDR3 spans 17 amino acids. Germline V gene sequence: CDR1 LNHDA, CDR2 SQIVND (reference sequence).

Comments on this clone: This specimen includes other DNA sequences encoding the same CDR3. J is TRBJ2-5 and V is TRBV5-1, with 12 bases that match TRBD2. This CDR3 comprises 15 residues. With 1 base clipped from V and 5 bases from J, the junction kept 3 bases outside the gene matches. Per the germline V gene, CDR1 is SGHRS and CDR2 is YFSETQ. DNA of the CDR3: TGCGCCAGCAGCTTGTCTAGCGGGGGGGATGAGACCCAGTACTTC. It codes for CASSLSSGGDETQYF.

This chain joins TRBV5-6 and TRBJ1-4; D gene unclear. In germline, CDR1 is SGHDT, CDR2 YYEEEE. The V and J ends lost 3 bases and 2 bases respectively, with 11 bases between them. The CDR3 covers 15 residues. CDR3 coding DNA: TGTGCCAGCAGCTCTTACGGTTCTACTAATGAAAAACTGTTTTTT. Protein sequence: CASSSYGSTNEKLFF.

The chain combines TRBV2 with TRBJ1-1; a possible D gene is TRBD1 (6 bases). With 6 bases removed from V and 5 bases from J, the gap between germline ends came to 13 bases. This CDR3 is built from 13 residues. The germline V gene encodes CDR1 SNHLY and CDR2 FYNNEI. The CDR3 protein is CASRQQGWTEAFF. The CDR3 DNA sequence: TGTGCCAGCAGACAACAGGGTTGGACTGAAGCTTTCTTT.

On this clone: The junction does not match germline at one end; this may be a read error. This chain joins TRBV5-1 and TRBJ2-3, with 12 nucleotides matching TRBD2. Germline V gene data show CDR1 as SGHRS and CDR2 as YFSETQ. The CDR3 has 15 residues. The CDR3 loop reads CASSGLAGSIDTQYF. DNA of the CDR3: TGCGCCAGCAGCGGACTAGCGGGAAGCATAGATACGCAGTATTTT.

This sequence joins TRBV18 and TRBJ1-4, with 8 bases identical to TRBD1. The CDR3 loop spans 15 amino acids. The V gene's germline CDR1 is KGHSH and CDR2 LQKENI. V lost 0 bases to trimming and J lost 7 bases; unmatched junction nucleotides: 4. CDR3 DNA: TGTGCCAGCTCACCACCCGGACAGGGACCTGAAAAACTGTTTTTT. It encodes CASSPPGQGPEKLFF. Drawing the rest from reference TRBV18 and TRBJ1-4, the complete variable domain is NAGVMQNPRHLVRRRGQEARLRCSPMKGHSHVYWYRQLPEEGLKFMVYLQKENIIDESGMPKERFSAEFPKEGPSILRIQQVVRGDSAAYFCASSPPGQGPEKLFFGSGTQLSVL.

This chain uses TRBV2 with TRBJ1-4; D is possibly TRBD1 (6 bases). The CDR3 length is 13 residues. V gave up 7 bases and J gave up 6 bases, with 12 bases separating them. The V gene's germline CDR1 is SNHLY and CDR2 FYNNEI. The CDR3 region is CASIGDIYEKLFF. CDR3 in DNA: TGTGCCAGCATTGGGGACATTTATGAAAAACTGTTTTTT.

The CDR3 here is CASSTGTYYEQYF. The CDR3 DNA follows: TGTGCCAGTAGTACCGGGACTTATTACGAGCAGTACTTC. This chain links TRBV19 with TRBJ2-7; D perhaps matches TRBD2 (6 bases). Trimming removed 4 bases from V and 4 bases from J, with 11 bases in between. Germline V CDR1 and CDR2: LNHDA, SQIVND (reference sequence). CDR3 length equals 13 residues.

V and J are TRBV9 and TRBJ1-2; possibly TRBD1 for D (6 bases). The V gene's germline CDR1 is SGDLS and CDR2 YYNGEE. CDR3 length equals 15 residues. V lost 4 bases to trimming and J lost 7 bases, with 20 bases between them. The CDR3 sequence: CASSPQGRGNGGYTF. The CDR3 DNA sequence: TGTGCCAGCAGCCCCCAGGGGAGGGGGAACGGTGGCTACACCTTC. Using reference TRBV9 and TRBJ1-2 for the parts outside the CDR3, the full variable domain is DSGVTQTPKHLITATGQRVTLRCSPRSGDLSVYWYQQSLDQGLQFLIQYYNGEERAKGNILERFSAQQFPDLHSELNLSSLELGDSALYFCASSPQGRGNGGYTFGSGTRLTVV.

The CDR3 nucleotides read TGTGCCAGCAGCCCCCTTAGCGGGAAGGGCACCGGGGAGCTGTTTTTT. Protein: CASSPLSGKGTGELFF. The rearrangement joins TRBV5-4 to TRBJ2-2; 8 bases fit TRBD2. Germline assignment: CDR1 SGHNT and CDR2 YYREEE (reference sequence). V lost 4 bases, J lost 4 bases, and 9 bases stayed unmatched. The length of the CDR3 is 16 residues.